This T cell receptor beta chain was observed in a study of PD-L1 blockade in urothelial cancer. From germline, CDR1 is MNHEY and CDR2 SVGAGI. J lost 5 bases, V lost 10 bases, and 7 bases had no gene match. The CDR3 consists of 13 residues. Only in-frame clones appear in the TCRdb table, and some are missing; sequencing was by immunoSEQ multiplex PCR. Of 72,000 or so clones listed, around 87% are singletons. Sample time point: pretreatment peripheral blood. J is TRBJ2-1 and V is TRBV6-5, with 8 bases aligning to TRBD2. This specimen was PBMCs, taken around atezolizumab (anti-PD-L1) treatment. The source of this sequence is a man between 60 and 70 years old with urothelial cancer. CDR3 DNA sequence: TGTGCCACCGGGAGGGATAGGGACAATGAGCAGTTCTTC. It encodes CATGRDRDNEQFF.